The rows below give T cell receptor beta chains drawn from one sample of a study of cytomegalovirus exposure and HLA in healthy donors. Generated by immunoSEQ multiplex PCR, the TCRdb table keeps only in-frame clones and is missing some. The table has about 160,000 clones, 60% to 80% seen once; the top ten hold about 0.93%. The sample was PBMCs. These receptors were collected from a woman between 50 and 59 years old in good health and CMV-seropositive. CDR3s include the opening cysteine and the closing phenylalanine or tryptophan. A D gene is named only where the DNA matches it firmly. Size is stated for part of the rows, as once, few or many counts, or as a class when the clone is expanded.

-	TRBV2	few	TRBJ2-1	TGTGCCAGCAGTGCAGGGGCCCTCTCAACTAGAGTCAAACTCTTC	CASSAGALSTRVKLF
-	TRBV5-1	-	TRBJ2-1	TGCGCCAGCAGCTTACAGGGATATGAGCAGTTCTTC	CASSLQGYEQFF
-	TRBV2	-	TRBJ2-5	TGTGCCAGCAGGGGGGCAGGACAAGAGACCCAGTACTTC	CASRGAGQETQYF
TRBD1	TRBV19	-	TRBJ1-2	TGTGCCAGTAGTATCCCTCGGGGACAGAAGATCTATGGCTACACCTTC	CASSIPRGQKIYGYTF
TRBD1	TRBV6-1	-	TRBJ1-6	TGTGCCAGCAATTGGGACAGAAGTAATTCACCCCTCCACTTT	CASNWDRSNSPLHF
TRBD1	TRBV7-9	-	TRBJ1-2	TGTGCCAGCAGCTTAACCGTTCGGACAGGGACCAATGGCTACACCTTC	CASSLTVRTGTNGYTF
-	TRBV2	-	TRBJ2-3	TGTGCCAGCAGTGACCCAACAGATACGCAGTATTTT	CASSDPTDTQYF
TRBD2	TRBV2	-	TRBJ2-3	TGTGCCAGCAGCCCTAGGACTAGCGGAGTGGGTACGCAGTATTTT	CASSPRTSGVGTQYF
TRBD2	TRBV13	-	TRBJ2-7	TGTGCCAGCAGCTTATTGAATCGGGGACTAGCGGGAGTGAGAGAGCAGTACTTC	CASSLLNRGLAGVREQYF
TRBD1	TRBV30	-	TRBJ2-7	TGTGCCTGCAGGGGGCCCAGCTCCTACGAGCAGTACTTC	CACRGPSSYEQYF
-	TRBV5-1	-	TRBJ1-2	TGCGCCAGCAGCTTGGAGGTTGTGACTACTAACTATGGCTACACCTTC	CASSLEVVTTNYGYTF